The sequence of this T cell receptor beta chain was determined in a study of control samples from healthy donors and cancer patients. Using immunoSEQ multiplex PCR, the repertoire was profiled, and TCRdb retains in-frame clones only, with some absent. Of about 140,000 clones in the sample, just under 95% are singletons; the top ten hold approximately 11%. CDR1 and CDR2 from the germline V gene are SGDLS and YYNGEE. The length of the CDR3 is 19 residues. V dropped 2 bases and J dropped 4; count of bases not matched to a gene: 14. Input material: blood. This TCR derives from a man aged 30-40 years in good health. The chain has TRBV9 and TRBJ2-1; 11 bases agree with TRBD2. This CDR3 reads CASSVSTSGMGSGYNEQFF. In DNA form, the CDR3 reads TGTGCCAGCAGCGTCTCGACTAGCGGGATGGGTTCGGGGTACAATGAGCAGTTCTTC.